Listed below are T cell receptor beta chains from one sample, sequenced in a study of blood T cell repertoires in COVID-19. Profiling relied on immunoSEQ multiplex PCR, and the TCRdb table lists in-frame clones only, not all of them. Of 200,000 to 250,000 clones listed, roughly 85% were seen once; the top ten hold about 2.4%. Sequencing was carried out using peripheral blood. These TCRs come from a woman between 70 and 85 years old with COVID-19, enrolled during active disease. Each CDR3 is given without its conserved first and last residue. Clone size is stated in some rows and not others, as once, few, many or a class when expanded.

>TRBV6-2/TRBV6-3|TRBJ1-2|-
ASSYSGQGSGYT
>TRBV11-3|TRBJ1-1|-
ASSSWGPNTEAF
>TRBV7-2|TRBJ2-3|-
ASSLAGGSTDTQY
>TRBV4-2|TRBJ2-3|-
ASSQVRRPDTQY
>TRBV6-2/TRBV6-3|TRBJ2-5|-
ASSSQRWETQY
>TRBV19|TRBJ1-2|-
ASSILDRGYGYT
>TRBV11-3|TRBJ1-1|-
ASSLRDTEAF
>TRBV3-1/TRBV3-2|TRBJ1-2|-
ASSQAGGRA
>TRBV11-2|TRBJ2-3|-
ASSLDLADTQY
>TRBV6-6|TRBJ1-2|-
ASSPRGGSYGYT
>TRBV19|TRBJ1-5|-
ASSPTGRGQPQH
>TRBV25-1|TRBJ2-2|-
ASSADTTGELF
>TRBV5-4|TRBJ1-6|-
ASSSGQSYNSPLH
>TRBV7-9|TRBJ1-4|few
ASRQGEEKLF
>TRBV6-2/TRBV6-3|TRBJ1-5|-
ASSYVGSSQPQH
>TRBV7-9|TRBJ1-2|-
ASSDRVIGYT
>TRBV7-2|TRBJ2-1|-
ASSLAPRGGSYNEQF
>TRBV11-1|TRBJ2-1|-
ASSFLAGRVGHEQF
>TRBV6-1|TRBJ1-4|-
ASSEDWGSEKLF
>TRBV2|TRBJ2-3|-
ASRRTRTDTQY
>TRBV30|TRBJ2-3|-
AWSVVEPPQY
>TRBV5-6|TRBJ2-7|-
ASSSLSGRFLEQY
>TRBV5-4|TRBJ1-1|-
ASSLFGGMNTEAF
>TRBV4-3|TRBJ1-6|-
ASSQDSTRQADNSPLH
>TRBV28|TRBJ1-5|-
ASSLEPTGPQH
>TRBV6-4|TRBJ1-5|-
ASSEGHSGNQPQH
>TRBV19|TRBJ1-5|-
ASSWGGRSQPQH